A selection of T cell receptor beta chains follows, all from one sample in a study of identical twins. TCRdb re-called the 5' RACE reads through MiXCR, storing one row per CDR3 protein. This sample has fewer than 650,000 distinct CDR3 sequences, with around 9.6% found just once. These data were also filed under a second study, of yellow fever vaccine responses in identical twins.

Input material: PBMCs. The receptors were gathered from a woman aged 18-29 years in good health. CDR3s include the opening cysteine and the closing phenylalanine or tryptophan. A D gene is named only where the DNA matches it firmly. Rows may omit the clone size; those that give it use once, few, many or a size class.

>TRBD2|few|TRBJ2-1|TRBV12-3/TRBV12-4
TGTGCCACCTGGGGACTAGCGGCCAATGAGCAGTTCTTC
CATWGLAANEQFF
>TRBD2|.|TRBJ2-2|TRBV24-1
TGTGCCACCGGAACCGGGACTAGCGGGGCAGAGGGGGAGCTGTTTTTT
CATGTGTSGAEGELFF
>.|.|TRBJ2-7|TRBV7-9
TGTGCCAGCAGCAACGGACAGTACTACGAGCAGTACTTC
CASSNGQYYEQYF
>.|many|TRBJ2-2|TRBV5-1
TGCGCCAGCAGCGCCTCCGGGACTTCGAACACCGGGGAGCTGTTTTTT
CASSASGTSNTGELFF
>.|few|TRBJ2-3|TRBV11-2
TGTGCCAGCAGCCTCGGCGGTTTAGGGCCCCGACCAGATACGCAGTATTTT
CASSLGGLGPRPDTQYF
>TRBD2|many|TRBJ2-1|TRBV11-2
TGTGCCAGCAGCTCTCGGGGCTCGTCTAGCGGGTCTTACAATGAGCAGTTCTTC
CASSSRGSSSGSYNEQFF
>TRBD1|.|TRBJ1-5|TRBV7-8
TGTGCCAGCAGCTTAAGGGGACAGGGGGCGAGACAGCCCCAGCATTTT
CASSLRGQGARQPQHF
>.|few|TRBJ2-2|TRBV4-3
TGCGCCAGCAGCCAAGAGCCCAGCGGGAACACCGGGGAGCTGTTTTTT
CASSQEPSGNTGELFF
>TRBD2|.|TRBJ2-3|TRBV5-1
TGCGCCAGCAGCCTCCCGATGACTAGCGGGGCCCTCACAGATACGCAGTATTTT
CASSLPMTSGALTDTQYF
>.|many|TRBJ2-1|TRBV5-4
TGTGCCAGCAGAAGGAGCACCCTTTCCTACAATGAGCAGTTCTTC
CASRRSTLSYNEQFF
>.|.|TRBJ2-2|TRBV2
TGTGCCAACAGTGAATTCGCAAGGACCGGGGAGCTGTTTTTT
CANSEFARTGELFF
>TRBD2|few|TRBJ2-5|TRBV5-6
TGTGCCAGCAGCTTTGAGCGGGAGCTGGAGACCCAGTACTTC
CASSFERELETQYF
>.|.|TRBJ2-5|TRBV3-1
TGTGCCAGCAGGCAAGAGGAGAGGGTCCAAGAGACCCAGTACTTC
CASRQEERVQETQYF
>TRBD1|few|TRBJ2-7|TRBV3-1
TGTGCCAGCAGCCAGAGAGACAGGGGTTCCGAGCAGTACTTC
CASSQRDRGSEQYF
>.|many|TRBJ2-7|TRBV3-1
TGTGCCAGCAGCCGGGCGGGCTACGAGCAGTACTTC
CASSRAGYEQYF
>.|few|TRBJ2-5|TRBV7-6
TGTGCCAGCAGCAAGGACGAGGCAAAGACCCAGTACTTC
CASSKDEAKTQYF
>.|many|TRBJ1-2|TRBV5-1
TGCGCCAGCAGGTCCTCAGGGGACCTCTATGGCTACACCTTC
CASRSSGDLYGYTF
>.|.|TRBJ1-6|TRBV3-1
TGTGCCAGCAGCGAATCATGGAAGGGGACCACCCTCCACTTT
CASSESWKGTTLHF
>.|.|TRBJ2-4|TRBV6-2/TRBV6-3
TGTGCCAGCAGTTCTCGCCCGGACGACCTAGCCAAAAACATTCAGTACTTC
CASSSRPDDLAKNIQYF
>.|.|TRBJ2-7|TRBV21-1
TGTGCCAGCAGCAAAGCGGAGCGGGAGTACTACGAGCAGTACTTC
CASSKAEREYYEQYF
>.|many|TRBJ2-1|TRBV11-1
TGTGCCAGCAGCCTAACCGGGACATCTACCACCGTCTACAATGAGCAGTTCTTC
CASSLTGTSTTVYNEQFF
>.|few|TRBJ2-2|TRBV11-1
TGTGCCAGCAGCTTATGGGGCTTGAGCGGCCCACCGAACACCGGGGAGCTGTTTTTT
CASSLWGLSGPPNTGELFF
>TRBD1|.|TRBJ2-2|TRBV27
TGTGCCACCTCCCCTTCTACAGGGGCCCTAACCGGGGAGCTGTTTTTT
CATSPSTGALTGELFF
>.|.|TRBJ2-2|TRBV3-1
TGTGCCAGCAGCTCAGGGTTGTATACCGGGGAGCTGTTTTTT
CASSSGLYTGELFF
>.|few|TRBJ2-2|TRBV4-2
TGTGCCAGCAGCCAACAAGGGGAGCTGTTTTTT
CASSQQGELFF
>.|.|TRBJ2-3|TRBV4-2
TGTGCCAGCAGCCAAGACTACCGAAACACAGATACGCAGTATTTT
CASSQDYRNTDTQYF
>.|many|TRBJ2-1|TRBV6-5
TGTGCCAGCAGTTGGGTTAGCGGATACAATGAGCAGTTCTTC
CASSWVSGYNEQFF
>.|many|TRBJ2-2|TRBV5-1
TGCGCCAGCAGCTTGGTTGTCTCGAACACCGGGGAGCTGTTTTTT
CASSLVVSNTGELFF
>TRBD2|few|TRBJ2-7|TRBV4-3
TGCGCCAGCAGCCAAGTTAGGCTAGCGGGATTGTACGAGCAGTACTTC
CASSQVRLAGLYEQYF
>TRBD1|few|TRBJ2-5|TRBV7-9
TGTGCCAGCAGCCTCCGACAGGGTTGGCAAGAGACCCAGTACTTC
CASSLRQGWQETQYF
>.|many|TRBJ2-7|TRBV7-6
TGTGCCAGCAGCTTAGAGGCCGGCTCTGGGTACGAGCAGTACTTC
CASSLEAGSGYEQYF
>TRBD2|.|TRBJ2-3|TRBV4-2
TGTGCCAGCAGCCCTGGGTCTAGCGGGGGACCTTATACGCAGTATTTT
CASSPGSSGGPYTQYF
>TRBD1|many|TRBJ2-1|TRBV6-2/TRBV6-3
TGTGCCAGCGATCAGACAGGGGAGTACAATGAGCAGTTCTTC
CASDQTGEYNEQFF
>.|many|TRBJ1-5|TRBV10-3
TGTGCCATCAGTGAGTCTGGGGGTCAGCCCCAGCATTTT
CAISESGGQPQHF
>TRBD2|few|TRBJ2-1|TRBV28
TGTGCCAGCAGTTTAGACCCCCGAAGCGCGGGGGCCTACAATGAGCAGTTCTTC
CASSLDPRSAGAYNEQFF
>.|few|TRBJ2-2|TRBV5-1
TGCGCCAGCAGCTATTTAGGACCTAACACCGGGGAGCTGTTTTTT
CASSYLGPNTGELFF
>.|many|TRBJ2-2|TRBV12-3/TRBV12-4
TGTGCCTACAAGAGGGGGGGGCCTTCCGGGGAGCTGTTTTTT
CAYKRGGPSGELFF
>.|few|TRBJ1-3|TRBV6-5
TGTGCCAGCAGTTACGATGGAAACACCATATATTTT
CASSYDGNTIYF
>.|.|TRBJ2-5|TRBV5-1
TGCGCCAGCAGCACCAGACTAGGCCCCGGTACACAAGAGACCCAGTACTTC
CASSTRLGPGTQETQYF
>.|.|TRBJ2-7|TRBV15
TGTGCCACCAGCAGAGAACCCAACACCTACGAGCAGTACTTC
CATSREPNTYEQYF
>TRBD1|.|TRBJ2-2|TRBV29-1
TGCAGCGGGGGGGACAGGGTGAACACCGGGGAGCTGTTTTTT
CSGGDRVNTGELFF
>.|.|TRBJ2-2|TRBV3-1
TGTGCCAGCAGCCAAGTGTTTGGTTCCGGGGAGCTGTTTTTT
CASSQVFGSGELFF
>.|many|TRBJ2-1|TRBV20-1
TGCAGTGCTAGAGTAGGGAGCTCCTACAATGAGCAGTTCTTC
CSARVGSSYNEQFF
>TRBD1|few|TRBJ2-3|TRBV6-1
TGTGCCAGCAGTCCAGACAGGGCTCCTAGCACAGATACGCAGTATTTT
CASSPDRAPSTDTQYF
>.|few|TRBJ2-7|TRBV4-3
TGCGCCAGCAGCCAGGACACTAGCAGATCTTACGAGCAGTACTTC
CASSQDTSRSYEQYF
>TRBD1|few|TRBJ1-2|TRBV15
TGTGCCACCAGCTGGTCGACAGGGAGGGACGGCTACACCTTC
CATSWSTGRDGYTF
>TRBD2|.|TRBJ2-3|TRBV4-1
TGCGCCAGCAGCCAGGACCCGGCGGGAGGAGGAGATACGCAGTATTTT
CASSQDPAGGGDTQYF
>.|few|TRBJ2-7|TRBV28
TGTGCCAGCGGTGGAATCTACGAGCAGTACTTC
CASGGIYEQYF
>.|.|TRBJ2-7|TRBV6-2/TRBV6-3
TGTGCCAGCAGTCACGGGGTGGCGTCCGAGCAGTACTTC
CASSHGVASEQYF
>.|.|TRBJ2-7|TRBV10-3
TGTGCCATCAGTGGGGGATTGAGTCTCGGCGACGAGCAGTACTTC
CAISGGLSLGDEQYF
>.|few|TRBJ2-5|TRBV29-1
TGCAGCGTTGACGGGTTAGAGACCCAGTACTTC
CSVDGLETQYF
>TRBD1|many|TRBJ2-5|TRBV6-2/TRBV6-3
TGTGCCAGCACTTGGACAGGACCTCAAGAGACCCAGTACTTC
CASTWTGPQETQYF
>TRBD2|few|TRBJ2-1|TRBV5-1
TGCGCCAGCAGCTTGGCCCTAGCGGGTTTCTCCTACAATGAGCAGTTCTTC
CASSLALAGFSYNEQFF
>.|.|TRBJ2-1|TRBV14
TGTGCCAGCAGCCCCGGGACATTTTCGAATGAGCAGTTCTTC
CASSPGTFSNEQFF
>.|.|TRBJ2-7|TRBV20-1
TGCAGTGCTAGTTGGCAGGGGTACGAGCAGTACTTC
CSASWQGYEQYF
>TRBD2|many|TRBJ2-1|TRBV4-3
TGCGCCAGCAGCCTCACCGCGGGCGGGAGTTACAATGAGCAGTTCTTC
CASSLTAGGSYNEQFF
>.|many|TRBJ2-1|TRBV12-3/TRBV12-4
TGTGCCAGCAGTTCTTCTGGGACCGTCGCCTCCTACAATGAGCAGTTCTTC
CASSSSGTVASYNEQFF